This T cell receptor (beta chain) was captured by sequencing in a study of T cells in Graves' hyperthyroidism and ophthalmopathy (dated by TCRdb to the late 2010s). About the investigation overall: Peripheral blood samples were taken at initial diagnosis, before any treatment was given. A discovery cohort of roughly 100 patients, roughly 40 with Graves' ophthalmopathy and approximately 57 with stable Graves' hyperthyroidism, was used to find distinguishing TCR V-J signatures. Whether ophthalmopathy could be predicted prospectively was tested in an independent validation cohort made up of under 20 hyperthyroidism patients plus 17 patients who later progressed to ophthalmopathy. The approximately 95 discovery patients were divided at random into training and test sets in a 7:3 ratio. Thyroid tissue and blood T-cell repertoires from six or seven Graves' hyperthyroidism patients were also compared in the study. After sampling, hyperthyroidism patients received methimazole starting at 30 mg daily, and ophthalmopathy patients received high-dose intravenous methylprednisolone. According to the paper, TCR Vbeta CDR3 sequencing was carried out on 135 peripheral blood samples, which came from fewer than 50 ophthalmopathy, around 74 hyperthyroidism and around 17 progressor patients.

Stable Graves' hyperthyroidism was defined as the absence of progression to ophthalmopathy over 18 months of follow-up. Hyperthyroidism patients were aged 18 to 65 years and newly diagnosed, with disease duration of less than 2 months. Exclusion was applied to patients with uncontrolled infections, other autoimmune diseases, pregnancy or lactation. Clinical symptoms, serum thyroxine and TRAb, thyroid ultrasound, and orbital computed tomography formed the basis for the diagnoses. Ficoll-Paque density gradient centrifugation was used to isolate PBMCs from 8 to 10 ml of fresh peripheral blood. Total RNA was extracted with Trizol reagent, and quality was checked on an Agilent 2100 Bioanalyzer. As regards this clonotype: The target of this receptor is not known. No base quality information exists; no much larger clone differs at one position.

Points the paper makes about the study in general: Most expanded thyroid clonotypes (frequency above 0.001) were also detected in blood, suggesting blood repertoires may reflect thyroid immune responses. During validation, the model predicted progression to ophthalmopathy a median of approximately six months ahead of onset, with approximately 71% sensitivity and about 72% specificity. Sample size was not statistically predetermined, and investigators were not blinded to group allocation. A 13 V-J signature model separated ophthalmopathy from stable hyperthyroidism, with nearly 90% sensitivity and 81.08% specificity in cross-validation and 80%/75% in testing.

At the junction V is shortened by 5 bases and J by 1 base; bases outside the gene matches: 4. The CDR3 spans 15 residues, from the cysteine through the phenylalanine. Just CDR3 DNA is preserved here, 45 bases in frame from base 1. The CDR1 and CDR2 encoded by the germline V gene (reference sequence) are DFQATT and SNEGSKA. The TCR beta CDR3 regions were amplified from the RNA transcripts. For the first round of RT-PCR on the TCR CDR3, the HTBI primer set was used together with the Qiagen OneStep RT-PCR kit. Libraries were constructed in a second round of multiplex PCR, after which size selection and purification were carried out. Paired-end sequencing of the libraries was performed with 100 bp reads on an Illumina HiSeq2000. The authors' pipeline ran thus. SOAPnuke was used to process the raw data, removing reads that contained adapters or uncalled bases, had a mean Phred below 15, or lacked an exact match to the constant primer or identifier. COPE v1.2.5 was used to merge high-quality paired reads, and clonotypes were defined as unique nucleotide sequences. MiTCR v1.1 was used to align clonotypes to the IMGT TRBV, TRBD and TRBJ reference segments. Only V-J combinations with frequency above 0.0001, covering about 99% of repertoires, were analysed. The TCS score was defined as F50 (clonal expansion) divided by E x V (chaos), with BLOSUM62-based TCRdist calculated between CDR3 peptides within each V-J. Welch's t-statistics and random forest reduced 500 to 550 V-J features to fewer than 15, which were used in a naive Bayes classifier (R e1071). Starting from the raw public reads, TCRdb applied fastp trimming at Q25, assembled clones with MiXCR and retained in-frame beta chains. Each CDR3 protein appears once, grouped with its most common genes and DNA. TCRdb, not the original authors, processed these V and J calls. This sample lists approximately 740,000 distinct CDR3 sequences; approximately 15% were detected once. The ten most abundant clones make up roughly 10% of the sample.

The sequence derives from a woman aged 18-35 years with Graves' hyperthyroidism. Recombination linked TRBV20-1 to TRBJ2-1; the central 11 bases match TRBD2. Sequenced sample: blood. The sequenced DNA: TGCAGTGCTCGCACTAGCGGGAGATCCTACAATGAGCAGTTCTTC. Translation gives CSARTSGRSYNEQFF.